Included here is one TCR beta chain sequence, with context. Its specificity is unknown. The data are from a study of CXCR3-negative and CXCR3-positive naive CD8 T cells. Across the whole study: Each library held about 1.5 +/- 0.3 million TRB reads, some 130 million in total. Findings and caveats of the study: Both naive subsets carried similar amounts of surface CD5, so TCR strength was inferred from TRB CDR3 properties. After cryopreservation, expression of CXCR3 was partially reduced, and most assays were run with fresh PBMCs. Diversity was high in both naive subsets and much lower in memory cells.

Libraries were UMI-labeled 5' RACE TRB cDNA. TCRdb re-analyzed the 5' RACE reads; it lists each CDR3 protein once, without DNA. The clone table shows over 80,000 distinct CDR3 sequences, with the ten largest holding roughly 1.6%. Sequencing was carried out using naive CXCR3- CD8+ T cells from blood. The sample's subset: CD45RO-CCR7+CD27+CD95- naive CD8+ T cells lacking CXCR3 (TNR3-). The TCR was taken from a human donor in good health. Some clones in this sample may be carry-over from other donors' samples.

The CDR3 here is CASSPQPATGGVFGTQYF. The chain joins TRBV7-9 to TRBJ2-5; TCRdb picks TRBD1, but there is no DNA to check that call. The CDR3 runs 18 residues. CDR1 and CDR2 from the germline V gene are SEHNR and FQNEAQ (reference sequence).